This T cell receptor (beta chain) came from a study of read filtering for tumor transcriptome and immune sequencing. The study, taken as a whole, reports: Roughly four fifths of IR-seq clonotypes had one read, totaling about 3.5% of reads; RNA-seq: about 74% and 41%.

As concerns this clonotype: No antigen is known for it.

Germline CDR1 reads ENHRY; CDR2 reads SYGVKD. CDR3 length: 19 amino acids. J lost 6 bases, V lost 6 bases, and 18 bases had no gene match. The library was built from roughly 400 ng RNA with molecular barcoded adaptors for alpha/delta and beta/gamma chains. TCRdb independently ran MiXCR on the reads; one entry per CDR3 protein. The sample holds fewer than 75,000 distinct CDR3 sequences, 20% to 25% seen once. Bone marrow was sampled from every patient at the time of active disease. The chain recombines TRBV10-3 with TRBJ2-1, with 12 bases identical to TRBD2. The TCR comes from a donor aged 40 or older with multiple myeloma. The sample was a population of CD138-negative cells sorted from bone marrow. CDR3 in amino acids: CAIRDPLIRTSGTPNEQFF. DNA for the CDR3: TGTGCCATCAGGGACCCCCTAATCCGGACTAGCGGGACTCCCAATGAGCAGTTCTTC.